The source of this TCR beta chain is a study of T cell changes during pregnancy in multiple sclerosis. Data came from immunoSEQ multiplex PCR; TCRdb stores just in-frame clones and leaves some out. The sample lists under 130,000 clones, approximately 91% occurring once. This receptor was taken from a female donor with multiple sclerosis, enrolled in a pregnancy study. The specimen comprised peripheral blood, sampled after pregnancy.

The CDR3 bases are TGTGCCAGCAGCTTTTACAGGGGGCCTGGCTACACCTTC. Translating gives CASSFYRGPGYTF. The chain has TRBV5-6 and TRBJ1-2; TRBD1 aligns across 9 bases. CDR1 is SGHDT, CDR2 YYEEEE, per germline. This CDR3 comprises 13 residues. The V gene end was trimmed by 2 bases and the J gene end by 7 bases; junction bases not matched to a gene: 3. Using reference TRBV5-6 and TRBJ1-2 for the parts outside the CDR3, the full variable domain is DAGVTQSPTHLIKTRGQQVTLRCSPKSGHDTVSWYQQALGQGPQFIFQYYEEEERQRGNFPDRFSGHQFPNYSSELNVNALLLGDSALYLCASSFYRGPGYTFGSGTRLTVV.